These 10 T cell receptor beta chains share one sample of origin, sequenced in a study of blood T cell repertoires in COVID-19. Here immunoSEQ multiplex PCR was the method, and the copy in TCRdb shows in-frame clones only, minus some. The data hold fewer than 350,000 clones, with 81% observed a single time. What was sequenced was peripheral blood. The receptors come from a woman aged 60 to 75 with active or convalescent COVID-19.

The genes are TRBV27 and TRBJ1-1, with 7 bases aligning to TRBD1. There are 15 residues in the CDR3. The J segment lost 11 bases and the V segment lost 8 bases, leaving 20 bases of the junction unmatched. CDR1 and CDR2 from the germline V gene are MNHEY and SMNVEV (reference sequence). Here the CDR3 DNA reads TGTGCCAGCCATCCAGGGGGGCGACTAGATTTTGACGCTTTCTTT. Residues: CASHPGGRLDFDAFF.

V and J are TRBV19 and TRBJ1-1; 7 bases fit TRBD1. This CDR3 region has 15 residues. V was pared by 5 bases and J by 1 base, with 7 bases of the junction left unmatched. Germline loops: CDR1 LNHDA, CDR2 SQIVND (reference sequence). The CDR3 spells CASSAQGQPNTEAFF. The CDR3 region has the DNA TGTGCCAGTAGTGCTCAGGGACAGCCGAACACTGAAGCTTTCTTT.

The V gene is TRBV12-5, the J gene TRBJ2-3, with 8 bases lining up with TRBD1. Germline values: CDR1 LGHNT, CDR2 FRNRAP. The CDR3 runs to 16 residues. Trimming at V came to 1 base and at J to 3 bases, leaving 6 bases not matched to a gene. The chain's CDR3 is CASGLARDRWTDTQYF. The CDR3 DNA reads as TGTGCTAGTGGTTTGGCTCGGGACAGGTGGACAGATACGCAGTATTTT.

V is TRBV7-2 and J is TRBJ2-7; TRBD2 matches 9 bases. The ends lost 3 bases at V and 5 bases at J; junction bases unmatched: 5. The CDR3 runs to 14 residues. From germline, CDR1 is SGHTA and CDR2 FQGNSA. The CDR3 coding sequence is TGTGCCAGCAGCTTCCCGGGACTAGCTAACGAGCAGTACTTC. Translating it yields CASSFPGLANEQYF. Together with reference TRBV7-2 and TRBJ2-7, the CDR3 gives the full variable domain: GAGVSQSPSNKVTEKGKDVELRCDPISGHTALYWYRQSLGQGLEFLIYFQGNSAPDKSGLPSDRFSAERTGGSVSTLTIQRTQQEDSAVYLCASSFPGLANEQYFGPGTRLTVT.

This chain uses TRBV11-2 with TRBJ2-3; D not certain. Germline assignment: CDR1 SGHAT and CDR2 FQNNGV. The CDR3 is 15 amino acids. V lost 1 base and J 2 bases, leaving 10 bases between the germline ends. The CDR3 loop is CASSLATGYTDTQYF. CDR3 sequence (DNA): TGTGCCAGCAGCTTAGCGACTGGATACACAGATACGCAGTATTTT. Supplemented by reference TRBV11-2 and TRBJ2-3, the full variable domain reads EAGVAQSPRYKIIEKRQSVAFWCNPISGHATLYWYQQILGQGPKLLIQFQNNGVVDDSQLPKDRFSAERLKGVDSTLKIQPAKLEDSAVYLCASSLATGYTDTQYFGPGTRLTVL.

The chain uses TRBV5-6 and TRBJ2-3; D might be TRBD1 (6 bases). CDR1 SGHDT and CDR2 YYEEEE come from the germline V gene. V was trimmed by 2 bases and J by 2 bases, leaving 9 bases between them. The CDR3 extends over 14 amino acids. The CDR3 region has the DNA TGTGCCAGCAGCTTAGGGGGACACACAGATACGCAGTATTTT. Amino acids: CASSLGGHTDTQYF.

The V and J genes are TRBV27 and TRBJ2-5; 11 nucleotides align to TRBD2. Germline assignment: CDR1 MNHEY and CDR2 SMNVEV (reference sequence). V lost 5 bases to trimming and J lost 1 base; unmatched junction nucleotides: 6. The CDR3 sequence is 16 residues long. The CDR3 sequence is CASSPRLAGPQETQYF. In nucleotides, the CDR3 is TGTGCCAGCAGTCCCCGACTAGCGGGACCCCAAGAGACCCAGTACTTC.

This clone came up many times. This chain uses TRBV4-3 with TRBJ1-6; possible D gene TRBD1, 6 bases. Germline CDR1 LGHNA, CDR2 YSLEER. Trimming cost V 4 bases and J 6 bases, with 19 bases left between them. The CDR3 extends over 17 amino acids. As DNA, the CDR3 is TGCGCCAGCAGCCTCCTTCTGGACAGCTCTAGTAATTCACCCCTCCACTTT. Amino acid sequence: CASSLLLDSSSNSPLHF.

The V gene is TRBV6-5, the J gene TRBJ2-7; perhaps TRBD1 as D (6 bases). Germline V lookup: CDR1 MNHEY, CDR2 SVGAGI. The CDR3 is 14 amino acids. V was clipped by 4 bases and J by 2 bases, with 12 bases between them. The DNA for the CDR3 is TGTGCCAGCAGTTTTCTTAACAGGGCCTACGAGCAGTACTTC. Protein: CASSFLNRAYEQYF.

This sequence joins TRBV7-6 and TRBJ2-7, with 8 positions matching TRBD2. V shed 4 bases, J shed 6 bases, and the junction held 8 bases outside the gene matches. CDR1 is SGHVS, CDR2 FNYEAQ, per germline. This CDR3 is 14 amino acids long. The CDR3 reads CASSSGLGGREQYF. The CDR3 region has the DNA TGTGCCAGCAGCTCGGGACTAGGAGGTCGCGAGCAGTACTTC. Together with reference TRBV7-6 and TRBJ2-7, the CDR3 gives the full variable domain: GAGVSQSPRYKVTKRGQDVALRCDPISGHVSLYWYRQALGQGPEFLTYFNYEAQQDKSGLPNDRFSAERPEGSISTLTIQRTEQRDSAMYRCASSSGLGGREQYFGPGTRLTVT.